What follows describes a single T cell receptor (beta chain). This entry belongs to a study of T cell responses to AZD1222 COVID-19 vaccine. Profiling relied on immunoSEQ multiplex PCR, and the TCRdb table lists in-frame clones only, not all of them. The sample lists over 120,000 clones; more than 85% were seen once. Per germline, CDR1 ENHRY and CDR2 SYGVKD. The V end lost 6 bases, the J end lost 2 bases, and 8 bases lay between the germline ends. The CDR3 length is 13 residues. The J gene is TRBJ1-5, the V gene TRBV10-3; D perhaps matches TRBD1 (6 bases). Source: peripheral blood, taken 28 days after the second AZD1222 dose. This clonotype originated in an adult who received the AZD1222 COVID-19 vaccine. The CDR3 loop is CAIRSGGNQPQHF. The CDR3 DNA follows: TGTGCCATCAGGTCAGGGGGCAATCAGCCCCAGCATTTT.